This TCR beta chain was recovered during a study of blood T cells in healthy people across ages. This clonotype turned up a few times. In germline, CDR1 is ENHRY, CDR2 SYGVKD. There are 19 residues in the CDR3. V dropped 6 bases and J dropped 4; count of bases not matched to a gene: 16. The authors ran a second PCR of about 6 to 12 cycles using a sample-barcoded 5' primer and a J-beta primer mix. In TCRdb, the 5' RACE reads were re-called with MiXCR into one record per CDR3 protein. The sample shows roughly 1.5 million distinct CDR3 sequences, roughly 43% of them seen only once. The receptor's source is a woman aged 18-30 years in good health. Sample: blood. The chain carries TRBV10-3 and TRBJ2-3; 13 nucleotides align to TRBD2. The CDR3 nucleotides read TGTGCCATCAGACCACTAGCGGGGGGGCCGGTGTCGACTGCAGATACGCAGTATTTT. Translated: CAIRPLAGGPVSTADTQYF.